This T cell receptor (beta chain) was recovered during a study of T cell repertoires in cytomegalovirus infection. Details on this clonotype: Antigen specificity is unknown.

With 0 bases clipped from V and 5 bases from J, the junction kept 8 bases outside the gene matches. The CDR3 has 17 amino acids. Germline V gene lookup returns CDR1 SGHRS and CDR2 YFSETQ. TCRdb re-analysed the reads in MiXCR, keeping a single row per CDR3 protein. This sample carries about 740,000 distinct CDR3 sequences, around 35% of them seen once, and the ten largest clones take over 15%. The specimen comprised cultured PBMCs, sampled from culture after CMV antigen stimulation. The receptor was isolated from a human donor in good health (CMV status not recorded). Some clones in this sample may be carry-over from other donors' samples. This chain joins TRBV5-1 and TRBJ1-4; 9 bases match TRBD1. CDR3 in DNA: TGCGCCAGCAGCTTGGTAACTCCGGGACAGGGCAATGAAAAACTGTTTTTT. Translating gives CASSLVTPGQGNEKLFF.